Sequencing of this TCR beta chain was carried out in a study of blood T cell repertoires in COVID-19. The overall study: The United States, Italy and Spain were the sources of the acute and convalescent COVID-19 samples.

Authors' processing steps: Estimates of nucleated cell counts were drawn from the amplification of reference gene primers. Sequenced by immunoSEQ multiplex PCR; TCRdb stores in-frame clones only, minus some. That table furnishes V, J and clone size, whereas the DNA furnished D and trimming. The sample lists just under 80,000 clones; around 84% were seen once. V gave up 4 bases and J gave up 2 bases; unmatched junction bases: 5. In germline, CDR1 is LNHDA, CDR2 SQIVND (reference sequence). The CDR3 has 15 amino acids. The gene calls are TRBV19 and TRBJ2-7, with 10 positions matching TRBD2. The sample consisted of peripheral blood. The TCR comes from a woman in her 70s with acute or convalescent COVID-19. CDR3 bases: TGTGCCAGTAGTAGAGTAGCGGGAGGAACCTACGAGCAGTACTTC. Translated, it gives CASSRVAGGTYEQYF.